Below, 20 T cell receptor beta chains from the same sample are listed, as sequenced in a study of naive and memory T cell subsets. The treatment: skin biopsy from PPD injection site in Mantoux-positive individual. TCR cDNA received a 3' ligated oligonucleotide that carried a UMI. The SP2 primer and nested alpha and beta constant region primers amplified ligated cDNA in four rounds. MiXCR, run by TCRdb on the UMI-ligation and nested PCR reads, gives a single entry per CDR3 protein. The sample holds about 37,000 distinct CDR3 sequences, approximately 10% seen once. Specimen: skin, collected from a tuberculin skin test site. The origin of the receptors is an adult in good health.

Only a few counts were recorded for this clonotype. The chain couples TRBV2 to TRBJ2-1; possible D gene TRBD2, 5 bases. From germline, CDR1 is SNHLY and CDR2 FYNNEI. The ends were cut back, 7 bases at V and 9 bases at J, with 22 bases in the middle. CDR3 length equals 15 residues. The CDR3 reads CASMSGRGEEVEQFF. DNA for the CDR3: TGTGCCAGCATGTCCGGTCGGGGAGAGGAGGTTGAGCAGTTCTTC.

This clonotype was seen only a few times. This rearrangement joins TRBV6-5 to TRBJ2-5; 10 bases agree with TRBD2. This CDR3 is built from 15 residues. J gave up 9 bases and V 8 bases, and 15 bases lay outside the gene matches. The germline gives CDR1 MNHEY, CDR2 SVGAGI. The CDR3 sequence is CASSLRLAGYAAQYF. For the CDR3, the DNA is TGTGCCAGCTCTCTACGACTAGCGGGCTATGCGGCCCAGTACTTC.

The chain carries TRBV7-2 and TRBJ2-1, with 11 bases matching TRBD2. Germline-derived CDR1 and CDR2 are SGHTA and FQGNSA. J lost 5 bases, V lost 1 base, and 4 bases had no gene match. The CDR3 covers 16 residues. In nucleotides, the CDR3 is TGTGCCAGCAGCTTAGAGACTAGCGGGAATCACAATGAGCAGTTCTTC. Amino acid sequence: CASSLETSGNHNEQFF.

The V and J genes are TRBV5-1 and TRBJ2-1; D remains unclear. Germline lookup yields CDR1 SGHRS and CDR2 YFSETQ. With 4 bases removed from V and 2 bases from J, the gap between germline ends came to 10 bases. The CDR3 consists of 14 residues. The CDR3 DNA is TGCGCCAGCAGCCCAGGCGAGCCCTACAATGAGCAGTTCTTC. This gives the protein CASSPGEPYNEQFF.

This clonotype has at least ten counts. The rearrangement joins TRBV20-1 to TRBJ2-7; possible D gene TRBD2, 6 bases. V lost 3 bases, J lost 6 bases, and 12 bases lay in between. Per germline, CDR1 DFQATT and CDR2 SNEGSKA (reference sequence). This CDR3 region has 12 residues. The CDR3 spells CSARGGAPEQYF. CDR3 sequence (DNA): TGCAGTGCTAGGGGGGGAGCACCCGAGCAGTACTTC.

The gene calls are TRBV9 and TRBJ1-1, with D unresolved. The length of the CDR3 is 15 residues. Germline CDR1 is SGDLS and CDR2 is YYNGEE. Trimming pared 0 bases from V and 0 bases from J, leaving 9 bases between. The DNA for the CDR3 is TGTGCCAGCAGCGTAGCCCTAGGCATGAACACTGAAGCTTTCTTT. Its translation is CASSVALGMNTEAFF.

V is TRBV7-9 and J is TRBJ2-3; 8 bases are shared with TRBD2. The CDR3 runs 15 residues. CDR1 is SEHNR and CDR2 is FQNEAQ in the germline V gene (reference sequence). V trimming: 7 bases; J trimming: 4 bases; junction bases outside the gene matches: 10. As DNA, the CDR3 is TGTGCCAGCATCTGGTTCGGGAGGGCCGCAGATACGCAGTATTTT. It yields the protein CASIWFGRAADTQYF.

Sample share makes this clonotype medium-sized. The chain joins TRBV10-2 to TRBJ1-1; D not resolved. Trimming left V 4 bases short and J 0 bases short, with 9 bases between. CDR1 is WSHSY and CDR2 is SAAADI in the germline V gene. The CDR3 length is 14 residues. The CDR3 DNA reads as TGCGCCAGCAGTGTTGACGGAATGAACACTGAAGCTTTCTTT. This translates into CASSVDGMNTEAFF.

This clonotype was seen at least ten times. The V gene is TRBV10-2, the J gene TRBJ2-3; D is undetermined. V gave up 0 bases and J gave up 6 bases, with 19 bases separating them. Germline CDR1 is WSHSY and CDR2 is SAAADI. The CDR3 is 17 amino acids. In DNA form, the CDR3 reads TGCGCCAGCAGTGAGTCGACTCGGATTGGTAGGGCGGATACGCAGTATTTT. As protein: CASSESTRIGRADTQYF.

The table lists this clonotype with many counts. This chain joins TRBV19 and TRBJ2-2, with 9 nucleotides matching TRBD1. Trimming at V came to 4 bases and at J to 1 base, leaving 4 bases not matched to a gene. Germline lookup yields CDR1 LNHDA and CDR2 SQIVND (reference sequence). The CDR3 totals 16 residues. In nucleotides, the CDR3 is TGTGCCAGTAGTACGACGGGACAGGGGAACACCGGGGAGCTGTTTTTT. Protein sequence: CASSTTGQGNTGELFF.

This clonotype was detected ten times or more. This CDR3 is CASSKEDRPYSGANVLTF. The CDR3 coding sequence is TGTGCCAGCTCAAAAGAGGACAGGCCCTACTCTGGGGCCAACGTCCTGACTTTC. The chain combines TRBV18 with TRBJ2-6; 7 bases agree with TRBD1. Trimming took 5 bases from V and 0 from J; bases not matched to a gene: 10. This CDR3 contains 18 residues. CDR1 is KGHSH, CDR2 LQKENI, per germline.

The rearrangement uses TRBV4-1 and TRBJ2-7; 9 positions agree with TRBD1. The CDR3 has 15 residues. J gave up 2 bases and V 3 bases, and 5 bases lay outside the gene matches. From germline, CDR1 is MGHRA and CDR2 YSYEKL. CDR3 residues: CASSQVGQGTYEQYF. CDR3 nucleotides: TGCGCCAGCAGCCAGGTGGGACAGGGTACCTACGAGCAGTACTTC.

This clonotype qualifies as medium-sized. The chain couples TRBV12-3 or TRBV12-4 to TRBJ1-1; the D gene is possibly TRBD1 (5 bases). The CDR3 length is 13 residues. The germline V and J ends were trimmed by 3 bases and 1 base, with 6 bases remaining between them. CDR3 nucleotide sequence: TGTGCCAGCAGTTTGGGGCCGAACACTGAAGCTTTCTTT. It yields the protein CASSLGPNTEAFF.

The chain has TRBV19 and TRBJ2-1; 11 nucleotides line up with TRBD2. CDR1 and CDR2 from the germline V gene are LNHDA and SQIVND (reference sequence). Trimming took 4 bases from V and 4 from J; bases not matched to a gene: 3. The length of the CDR3 is 15 residues. CDR3 sequence: CASSRLAGTYNEQFF. The CDR3 DNA sequence: TGTGCCAGTAGTAGACTAGCGGGAACATACAATGAGCAGTTCTTC. Based on the CDR3 plus reference TRBV19 and TRBJ2-1, the full variable domain is DGGITQSPKYLFRKEGQNVTLSCEQNLNHDAMYWYRQDPGQGLRLIYYSQIVNDFQKGDIAEGYSVSREKKESFPLTVTSAQKNPTAFYLCASSRLAGTYNEQFFGPGTRLTVL.

This clonotype was counted many times. The rearrangement joins TRBV14 to TRBJ2-7; D unclear. V was cut by 4 bases and J by 6 bases, with 16 bases left in between. The germline gives CDR1 SGHDN, CDR2 FVKESK. This CDR3 has 14 amino acids. CDR3 sequence: CASSPVGLTLEQYF. The CDR3 bases are TGTGCCAGCAGCCCCGTGGGCCTAACCCTCGAGCAGTACTTC.

This clonotype has at least ten counts. The chain is built from TRBV20-1 and TRBJ2-1; no reliable D call. CDR1 DFQATT and CDR2 SNEGSKA come from the germline V gene (reference sequence). The CDR3 extends over 14 amino acids. V was shortened by 6 bases and J by 7 bases, with 19 bases between the two germline ends. The CDR3 spells CSAPPFQVVNEQFF. The CDR3 DNA reads TGCAGTGCCCCGCCCTTTCAGGTTGTTAATGAGCAGTTCTTC.

This clonotype occurred many times. The chain combines TRBV30 with TRBJ2-3; D is undetermined. Germline V gene data show CDR1 as GTSNPN and CDR2 as SVGIG (reference sequence). The CDR3 is 15 amino acids. Trimming cost V 0 bases and J 1 base, with 11 bases left between them. This CDR3 reads CAWSVWGLGTDTQYF. For the CDR3, the DNA is TGTGCCTGGAGTGTTTGGGGATTGGGCACAGATACGCAGTATTTT.

The table lists this clonotype with many counts. V and J are TRBV20-1 and TRBJ2-7; D not resolved. The V and J ends lost 0 bases and 2 bases respectively, with 11 bases between them. CDR3 size: 14 residues. Germline V CDR1 and CDR2: DFQATT, SNEGSKA (reference sequence). CDR3 sequence reads: CSARDRLSTYEQYF. The CDR3 DNA is TGCAGTGCTAGAGACAGACTTTCGACCTACGAGCAGTACTTC.

At least ten counts were recorded for this clonotype. The chain has TRBV29-1 and TRBJ2-5; either TRBD1 or TRBD2 may fit D (5 bases each). Germline V gene lookup returns CDR1 SQVTM and CDR2 ANQGSEA. This CDR3 is built from 15 residues. Deletions cut 2 bases from V and 7 bases from J, with 20 bases between. Here the CDR3 reads CSVESSGTPGGTQYF. CDR3 nucleotide sequence: TGCAGCGTTGAATCCTCCGGGACGCCCGGCGGGACCCAGTACTTC.

There are a few counts of this clonotype. CDR3 DNA sequence: TGTGCCAGCTCACCAAATGAATACGAGCAGTACTTC. Translating gives CASSPNEYEQYF. This chain connects TRBV18 to TRBJ2-7; no definite D call. With 2 bases removed from V and 4 bases from J, the gap between germline ends came to 6 bases. Germline V CDR1 and CDR2: KGHSH, LQKENI. The CDR3 length is 12 residues.